The clone carrying this T cell receptor (beta chain) was observed many times. Its specificity is unknown. The source of the sample is a study of T cells in Graves' hyperthyroidism and ophthalmopathy. Study background: It was at initial diagnosis, before any treatment, that peripheral blood was collected. Study-wide results and caveats: Researchers found most expanded thyroid clonotypes above 0.001 in blood as well.

The investigators amplified TCR beta CDR3 regions from RNA transcripts. The study used the HTBI primer set for a first-round RT-PCR of the TCR CDR3. TCRdb re-called the multiplex PCR reads through MiXCR, storing one row per CDR3 protein. The sample has a few hundred thousand distinct CDR3 sequences, approximately 15% seen once. Per germline, CDR1 MNHEY and CDR2 SVGEGT. Trimming removed 2 bases at V and 0 bases at J, with 5 bases between. The CDR3 sequence is 15 residues long. It was uncontrolled infection, other autoimmune disease, pregnancy or lactation that excluded patients. This TCR was sampled from a woman aged 40 to 50 with Graves' ophthalmopathy. The chain links TRBV6-2 or TRBV6-3 to TRBJ2-6, with a possible D match to TRBD1 (5 bases). Source material: blood. CDR3 residues: CASSYDSSGANVLTF. As DNA, the CDR3 is TGTGCCAGCAGTTACGACAGCTCTGGGGCCAACGTCCTGACTTTC.